This T cell receptor beta chain was captured by sequencing in a study of response to subunit inactivated influenza vaccine. TCRdb redid the calling of the RT-PCR reads with MiXCR, one entry per CDR3 protein. The sample includes about 570,000 distinct CDR3 sequences, about 11% of them seen just once. This clonotype was counted ten times or more. Unmatched junction bases numbered 2, after V lost 6 bases and J lost 4 bases. The V gene's germline CDR1 is MDHEN and CDR2 SYDVKM. The CDR3 has 13 amino acids. This sample also appeared in a second study, on T cells expressing NK-cell markers. Per that paper: UMIs were included in TCR beta cDNA generated by 5'RACE template switching. Just one sequenced donor of eight was HCMV-seronegative, while seven were seropositive.

Source: PBMCs from blood, taken on the day of vaccination. The gene calls are TRBV28 and TRBJ1-4; the match to TRBD1 covers 7 bases. The receptor was isolated from a man aged 50-59 years who received an inactivated influenza vaccine. The CDR3 protein is CASSRDSNEKLFF. In nucleotides, the CDR3 is TGTGCCAGCAGCCGGGACAGTAATGAAAAACTGTTTTTT.